This passage covers 10 T cell receptor beta chains from one sample sequenced in a study of control samples from healthy donors and cancer patients. The data were produced by immunoSEQ multiplex PCR, yet TCRdb's version contains in-frame clones alone and is incomplete. Among about 22,000 clones listed, 83% were seen once. The sample was PBMCs. The receptors originated from a man between 60 and 70 years old with head and neck cancer.

V and J are TRBV27 and TRBJ2-3; D is uncertain. The CDR3 runs 15 residues. Germline V lookup: CDR1 MNHEY, CDR2 SMNVEV (reference sequence). V was clipped by 8 bases and J by 0 bases, with 15 bases between them. CDR3 bases: TGTGCCAGCTCACCTAGTGTATCTAGCACAGATACGCAGTATTTT. Residues: CASSPSVSSTDTQYF.

The rearrangement links TRBV27 to TRBJ1-5; D call uncertain. The germline CDR1 and CDR2 sequences are MNHEY and SMNVEV (reference sequence). This CDR3 is 14 amino acids long. Trimming pared 6 bases from V and 5 bases from J, leaving 14 bases between. The chain's CDR3 is CASRPQTGYQPQHF. CDR3 nucleotide sequence: TGTGCCAGCAGGCCGCAGACCGGTTATCAGCCCCAGCATTTT.

The V call is TRBV7-9, the J call TRBJ1-1; D not certain. Trimming took off 6 bases at V and 2 bases at J, with 7 bases between the two ends. The CDR3 has 12 residues. Germline CDR1 is SEHNR and CDR2 is FQNEAQ (reference sequence). CDR3 nucleotides: TGTGCCAGCAGGGCAGAAAACACTGAAGCTTTCTTT. The encoded protein is CASRAENTEAFF.

The chain recombines TRBV4-1 with TRBJ2-5; 8 bases fit TRBD1. This CDR3 comprises 15 residues. Germline trimming cut 3 bases from V and 4 bases from J; bases unmatched to any gene: 7. CDR1 and CDR2 from the germline V gene are MGHRA and YSYEKL. CDR3 bases: TGCGCCAGCAGCCACCCCGGACAGGGAGGAGAGACCCAGTACTTC. Translation gives CASSHPGQGGETQYF.

This clone came up once. One end of the junction varies from germline; a read error may be responsible. V is TRBV7-8 and J is TRBJ1-3; D is ambiguous. Germline values: CDR1 SGHVS, CDR2 FQNEAQ. The CDR3 sequence is 13 residues long. CDR3 nucleotides: TGTGCCGGCAGCAGCGGTACTGGAAACACCATATATTTT. Amino acids: CAGSSGTGNTIYF.

This clone was seen more than once but under ten times. The CDR3 nucleotides are TGTGCCAGCAGTTTTACAGGGTCCTACGAGCAGTACTTC. Its protein is CASSFTGSYEQYF. V and J are TRBV12-3 or TRBV12-4 and TRBJ2-7; possibly TRBD1 for D (6 bases). The CDR3 is 13 residues long. V lost 3 bases and J 1 base, leaving 7 bases between the germline ends.

The gene calls are TRBV27 and TRBJ1-3; no definite D call. Germline-derived CDR1 and CDR2 are MNHEY and SMNVEV (reference sequence). V was shortened by 5 bases and J by 0 bases, with 8 bases between the two germline ends. The CDR3 extends over 14 amino acids. As DNA, the CDR3 is TGTGCCAGCAGTCTTACAGTCTCTGGAAACACCATATATTTT. It specifies CASSLTVSGNTIYF.

This rearrangement joins TRBV4-3 to TRBJ2-6; TRBD1 aligns across 11 bases. The ends lost 1 base at V and 0 bases at J; junction bases unmatched: 2. Germline V gives CDR1 LGHNA, CDR2 YSLEER. The CDR3 contains 18 residues. The CDR3 loop reads CASSQGGQGASGANVLTF. The CDR3 DNA is TGCGCCAGCAGCCAAGGTGGACAGGGGGCCTCTGGGGCCAACGTCCTGACTTTC.

This clone was recorded a few times. V and J are TRBV11-2 and TRBJ1-1; D is ambiguous. The CDR3 has 16 residues. Germline values: CDR1 SGHAT, CDR2 FQNNGV. The V end lost 7 bases, the J end lost 1 base, and 19 bases lay between the germline ends. The chain's CDR3 is CASTFSFFSSNTEAFF. The CDR3 bases are TGTGCCAGCACCTTTTCCTTCTTCTCTTCGAACACTGAAGCTTTCTTT.

The chain has TRBV19 and TRBJ2-3; 10 bases are a match to TRBD2. CDR1 is LNHDA, CDR2 SQIVND, per germline (reference sequence). The CDR3 is 13 residues long. V trimming: 6 bases; J trimming: 5 bases; junction bases outside the gene matches: 2. The CDR3 sequence: CASRLAGVDTQYF. DNA of the CDR3: TGTGCCAGTAGGCTAGCGGGGGTAGATACGCAGTATTTT.